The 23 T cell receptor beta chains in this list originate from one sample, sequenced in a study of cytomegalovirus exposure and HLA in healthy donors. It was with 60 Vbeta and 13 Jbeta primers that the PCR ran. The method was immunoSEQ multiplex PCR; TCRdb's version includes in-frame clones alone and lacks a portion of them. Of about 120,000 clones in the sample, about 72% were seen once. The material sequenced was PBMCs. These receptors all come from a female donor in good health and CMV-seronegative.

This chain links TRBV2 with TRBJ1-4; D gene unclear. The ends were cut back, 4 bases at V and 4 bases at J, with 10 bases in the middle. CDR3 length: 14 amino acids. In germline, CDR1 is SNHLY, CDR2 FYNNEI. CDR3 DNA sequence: TGTGCCAGCAGTGGAAGTGCCGGTAATGAAAAACTGTTTTTT. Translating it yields CASSGSAGNEKLFF.

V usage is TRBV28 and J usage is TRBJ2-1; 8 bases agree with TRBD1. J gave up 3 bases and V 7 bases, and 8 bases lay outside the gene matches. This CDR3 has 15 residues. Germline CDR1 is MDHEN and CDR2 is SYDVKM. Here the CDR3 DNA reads TGTGCCAGCAACTCTCAGGGGGCCCGCTACAATGAGCAGTTCTTC. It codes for CASNSQGARYNEQFF.

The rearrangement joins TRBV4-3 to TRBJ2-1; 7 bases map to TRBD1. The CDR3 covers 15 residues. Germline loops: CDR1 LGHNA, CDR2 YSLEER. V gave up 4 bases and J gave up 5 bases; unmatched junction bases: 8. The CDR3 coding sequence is TGCGCCAGCAGCCCCAGGGGGTTCGGCCACAATGAGCAGTTCTTC. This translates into CASSPRGFGHNEQFF.

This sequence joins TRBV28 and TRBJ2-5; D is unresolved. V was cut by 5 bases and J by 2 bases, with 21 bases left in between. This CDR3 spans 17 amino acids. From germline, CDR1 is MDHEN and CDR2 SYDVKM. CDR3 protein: CASSRPRGGATQETQYF. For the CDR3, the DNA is TGTGCCAGCAGTCGGCCCCGTGGTGGAGCGACTCAAGAGACCCAGTACTTC.

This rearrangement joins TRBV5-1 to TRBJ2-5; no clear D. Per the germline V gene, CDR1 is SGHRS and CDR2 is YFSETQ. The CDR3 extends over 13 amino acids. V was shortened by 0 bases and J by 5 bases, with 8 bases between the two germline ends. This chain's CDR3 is CASSLGSWETQYF. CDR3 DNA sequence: TGCGCCAGCAGCTTGGGGAGTTGGGAGACCCAGTACTTC.

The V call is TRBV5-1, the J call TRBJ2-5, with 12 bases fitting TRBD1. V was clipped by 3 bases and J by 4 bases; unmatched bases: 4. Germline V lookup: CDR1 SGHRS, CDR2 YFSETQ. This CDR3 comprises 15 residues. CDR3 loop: CASSSRDRGRETQYF. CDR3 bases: TGCGCCAGCAGCTCCCGGGACAGGGGGCGAGAGACCCAGTACTTC.

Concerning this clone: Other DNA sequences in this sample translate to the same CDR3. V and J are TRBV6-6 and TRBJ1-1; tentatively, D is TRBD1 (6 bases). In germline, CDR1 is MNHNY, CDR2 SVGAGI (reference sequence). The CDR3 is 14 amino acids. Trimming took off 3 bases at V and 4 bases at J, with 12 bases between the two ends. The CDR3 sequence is CASSYSQGSTEAFF. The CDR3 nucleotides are TGTGCCAGCAGTTATAGTCAGGGGAGCACTGAAGCTTTCTTT.

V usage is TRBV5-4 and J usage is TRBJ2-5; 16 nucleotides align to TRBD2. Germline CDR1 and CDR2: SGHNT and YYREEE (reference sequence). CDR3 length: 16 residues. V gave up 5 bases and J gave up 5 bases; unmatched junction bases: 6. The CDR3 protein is CASRAGTSGREETQYF. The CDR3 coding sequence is TGTGCCAGCAGGGCCGGGACTAGCGGGAGGGAGGAGACCCAGTACTTC.

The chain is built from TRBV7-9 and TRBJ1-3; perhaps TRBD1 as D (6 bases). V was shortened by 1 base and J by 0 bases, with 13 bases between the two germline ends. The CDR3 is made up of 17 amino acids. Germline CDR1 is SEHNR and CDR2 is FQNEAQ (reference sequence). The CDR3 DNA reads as TGTGCCAGCAGCTTAGTGCCCGGACAGAGCTCTGGAAACACCATATATTTT. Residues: CASSLVPGQSSGNTIYF.

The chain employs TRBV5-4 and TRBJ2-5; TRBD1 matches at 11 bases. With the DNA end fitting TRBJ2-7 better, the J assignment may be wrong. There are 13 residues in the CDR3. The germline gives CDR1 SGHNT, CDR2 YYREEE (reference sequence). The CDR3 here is CASSAGQGDEQYF. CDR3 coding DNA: TGTGCCAGCAGCGCGGGACAGGGGGACGAGCAGTACTTC.

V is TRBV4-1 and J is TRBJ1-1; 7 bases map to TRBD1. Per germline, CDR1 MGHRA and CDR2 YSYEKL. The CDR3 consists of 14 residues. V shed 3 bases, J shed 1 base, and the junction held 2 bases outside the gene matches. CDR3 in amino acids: CASSHGDRNTEAFF. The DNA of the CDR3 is TGCGCCAGCAGCCACGGGGACAGGAACACTGAAGCTTTCTTT.

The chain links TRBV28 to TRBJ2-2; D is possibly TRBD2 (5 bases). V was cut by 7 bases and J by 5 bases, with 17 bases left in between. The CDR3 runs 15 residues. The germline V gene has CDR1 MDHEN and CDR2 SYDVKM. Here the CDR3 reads CASTPADGGTGELFF. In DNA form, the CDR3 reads TGTGCCAGCACCCCCGCGGACGGAGGAACCGGGGAGCTGTTTTTT. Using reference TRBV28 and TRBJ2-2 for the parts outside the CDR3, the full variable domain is DVKVTQSSRYLVKRTGEKVFLECVQDMDHENMFWYRQDPGLGLRLIYFSYDVKMKEKGDIPEGYSVSREKKERFSLILESASTNQTSMYLCASTPADGGTGELFFGEGSRLTVL.

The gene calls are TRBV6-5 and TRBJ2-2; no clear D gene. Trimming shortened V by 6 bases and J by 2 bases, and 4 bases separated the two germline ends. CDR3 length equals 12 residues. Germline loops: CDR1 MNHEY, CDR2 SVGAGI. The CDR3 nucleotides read TGTGCCAGCAGGCGCAACACCGGGGAGCTGTTTTTT. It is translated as CASRRNTGELFF.

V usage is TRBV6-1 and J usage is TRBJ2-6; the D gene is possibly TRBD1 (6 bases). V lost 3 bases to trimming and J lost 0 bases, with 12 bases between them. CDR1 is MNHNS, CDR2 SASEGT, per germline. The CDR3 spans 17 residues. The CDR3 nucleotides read TGTGCCAGCAGTGACCCCGACAGGAACTCTGGGGCCAACGTCCTGACTTTC. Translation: CASSDPDRNSGANVLTF.

The CDR3 loop is CAIRTTGGYTGELFF. Here the CDR3 DNA reads TGTGCCATCAGGACCACAGGGGGCTACACCGGGGAGCTGTTTTTT. V usage is TRBV10-3 and J usage is TRBJ2-2; 9 bases agree with TRBD1. The CDR3 has 15 amino acids. CDR1 is ENHRY, CDR2 SYGVKD, per germline. With V trimmed by 6 bases and J by 3 bases, 5 bases remained unmatched.

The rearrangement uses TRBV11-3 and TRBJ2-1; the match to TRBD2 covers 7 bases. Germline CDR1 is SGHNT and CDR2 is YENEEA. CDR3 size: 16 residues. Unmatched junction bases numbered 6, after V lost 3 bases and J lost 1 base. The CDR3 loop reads CASSLGREFSYNEQFF. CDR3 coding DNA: TGTGCCAGCAGCTTGGGGCGGGAGTTTTCCTACAATGAGCAGTTCTTC.

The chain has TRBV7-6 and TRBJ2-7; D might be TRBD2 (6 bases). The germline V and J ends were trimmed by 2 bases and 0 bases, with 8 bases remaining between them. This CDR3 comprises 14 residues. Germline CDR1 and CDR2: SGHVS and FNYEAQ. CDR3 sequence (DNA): TGTGCCAGCAGCTTAATGGGAGGCTCCTACGAGCAGTACTTC. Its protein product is CASSLMGGSYEQYF.

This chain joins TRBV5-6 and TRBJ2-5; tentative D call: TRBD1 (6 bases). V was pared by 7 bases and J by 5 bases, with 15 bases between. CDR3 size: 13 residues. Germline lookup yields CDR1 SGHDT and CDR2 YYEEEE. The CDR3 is CASGQGQVETQYF. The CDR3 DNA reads TGTGCCAGCGGTCAGGGGCAGGTGGAGACCCAGTACTTC.

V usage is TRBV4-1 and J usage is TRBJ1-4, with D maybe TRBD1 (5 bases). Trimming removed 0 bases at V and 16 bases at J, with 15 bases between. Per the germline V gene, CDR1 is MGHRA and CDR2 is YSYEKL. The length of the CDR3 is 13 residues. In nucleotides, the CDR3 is TGCGCCAGCAGCCAAGAGCAGGGATCGAAGGGGTTTTTT. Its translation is CASSQEQGSKGFF.

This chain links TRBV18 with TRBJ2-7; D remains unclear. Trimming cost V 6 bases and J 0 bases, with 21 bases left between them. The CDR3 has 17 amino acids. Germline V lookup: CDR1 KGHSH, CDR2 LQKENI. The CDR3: CASSDEPYSYSSYEQYF. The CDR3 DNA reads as TGTGCCAGCTCCGATGAGCCGTATAGTTACAGCTCCTACGAGCAGTACTTC.

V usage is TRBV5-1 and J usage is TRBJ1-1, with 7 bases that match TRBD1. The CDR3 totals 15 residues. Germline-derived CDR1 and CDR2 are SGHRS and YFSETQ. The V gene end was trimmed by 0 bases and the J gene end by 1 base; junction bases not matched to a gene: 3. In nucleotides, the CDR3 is TGCGCCAGCAGCTTGGCCCGACAGGGGAACACTGAAGCTTTCTTT. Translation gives CASSLARQGNTEAFF. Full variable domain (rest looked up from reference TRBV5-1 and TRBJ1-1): KAGVTQTPRYLIKTRGQQVTLSCSPISGHRSVSWYQQTPGQGLQFLFEYFSETQRNKGNFPGRFSGRQFSNSRSEMNVSTLELGDSALYLCASSLARQGNTEAFFGQGTRLTVV.

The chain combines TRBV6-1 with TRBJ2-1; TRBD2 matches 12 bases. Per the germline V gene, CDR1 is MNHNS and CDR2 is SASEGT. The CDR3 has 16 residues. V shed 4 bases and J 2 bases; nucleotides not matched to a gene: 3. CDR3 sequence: CASSGTSGNTYNEQFF. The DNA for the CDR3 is TGTGCCAGCAGTGGGACTAGCGGGAACACCTACAATGAGCAGTTCTTC.

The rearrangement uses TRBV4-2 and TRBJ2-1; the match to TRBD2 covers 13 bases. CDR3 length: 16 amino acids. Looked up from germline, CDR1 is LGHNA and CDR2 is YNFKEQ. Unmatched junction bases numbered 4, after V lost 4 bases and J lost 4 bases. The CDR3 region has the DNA TGTGCCAGCAGCCCCGGGACTAGCGGGGAATACAATGAGCAGTTCTTC. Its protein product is CASSPGTSGEYNEQFF.